This T cell receptor (beta chain) derives from a study of cytomegalovirus exposure and HLA in healthy donors. Points from the study as a whole: Some public TCRs appeared in many individuals, while most sequences were rare. According to a later analysis, TCR clusters from the first cohort tended to co-occur in the roughly 110 validation repertoires. The classifier, whose performance was assessed in both the original and validation cohorts, reportedly diagnosed cytomegalovirus status with high specificity and sensitivity.

The V segment lost 3 bases and the J segment 2 bases; nucleotides outside the gene matches: 5. The CDR3 covers 15 residues. Germline V gives CDR1 SGHVS, CDR2 FQNEAQ. Concerning this clone: What it recognizes is unknown.

Sequencing was performed with immunoSEQ multiplex PCR; in TCRdb, only in-frame clones are kept and a portion is missing. This table has tens of thousands of clones, around 97% appearing once. The donors were part of the roughly 130-subject validation cohort, which stood apart from the roughly 670-subject first cohort. Sample: PBMCs. The TCR comes from a woman between 18 and 29 years old in good health and CMV-seropositive. The chain employs TRBV7-8 and TRBJ2-3; 7 nucleotides match TRBD2. The CDR3 reads CASSFGTIFTDTQYF. The DNA of the CDR3 is TGTGCCAGCAGCTTCGGGACTATTTTCACAGATACGCAGTATTTT.